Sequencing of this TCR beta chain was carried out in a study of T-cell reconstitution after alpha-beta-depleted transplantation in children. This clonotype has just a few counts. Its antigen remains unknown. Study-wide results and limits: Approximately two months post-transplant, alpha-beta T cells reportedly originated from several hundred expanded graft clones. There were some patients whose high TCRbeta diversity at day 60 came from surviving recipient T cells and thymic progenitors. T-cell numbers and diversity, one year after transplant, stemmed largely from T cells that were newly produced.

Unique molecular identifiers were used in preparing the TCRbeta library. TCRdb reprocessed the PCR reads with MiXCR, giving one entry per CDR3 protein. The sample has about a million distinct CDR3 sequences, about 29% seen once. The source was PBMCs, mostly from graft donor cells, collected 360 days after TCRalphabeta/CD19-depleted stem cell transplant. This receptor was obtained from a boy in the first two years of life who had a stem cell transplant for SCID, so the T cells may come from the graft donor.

CDR3 region: CASSLDQLHSNQPQHF. In nucleotides, the CDR3 is TGTGCCAGCAGTTTAGATCAGCTACATAGCAATCAGCCCCAGCATTTT. The chain uses TRBV12-3 or TRBV12-4 and TRBJ1-5, with unresolved D. V lost 1 base and J 0 bases, leaving 10 bases between the germline ends. CDR3 length equals 16 residues.